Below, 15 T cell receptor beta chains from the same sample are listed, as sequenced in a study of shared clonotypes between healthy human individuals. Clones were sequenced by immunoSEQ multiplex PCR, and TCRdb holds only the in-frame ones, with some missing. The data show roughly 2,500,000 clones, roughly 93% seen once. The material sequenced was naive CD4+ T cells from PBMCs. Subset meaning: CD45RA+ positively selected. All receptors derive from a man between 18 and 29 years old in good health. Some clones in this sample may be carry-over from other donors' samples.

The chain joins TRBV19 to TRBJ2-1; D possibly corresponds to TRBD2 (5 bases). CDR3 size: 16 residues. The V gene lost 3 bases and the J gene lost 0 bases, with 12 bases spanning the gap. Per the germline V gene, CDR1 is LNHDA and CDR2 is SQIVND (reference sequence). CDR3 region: CASSIWRISSYNEQFF. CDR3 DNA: TGTGCCAGTAGTATTTGGAGGATAAGCTCCTACAATGAGCAGTTCTTC.

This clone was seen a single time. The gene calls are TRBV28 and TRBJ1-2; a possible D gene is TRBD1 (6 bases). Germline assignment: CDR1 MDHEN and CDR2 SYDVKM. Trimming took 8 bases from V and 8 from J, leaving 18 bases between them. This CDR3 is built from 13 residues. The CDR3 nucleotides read TGTGCCAGCGGGGGCCGGGCGTTTGAAGGCTACACCTTC. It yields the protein CASGGRAFEGYTF.

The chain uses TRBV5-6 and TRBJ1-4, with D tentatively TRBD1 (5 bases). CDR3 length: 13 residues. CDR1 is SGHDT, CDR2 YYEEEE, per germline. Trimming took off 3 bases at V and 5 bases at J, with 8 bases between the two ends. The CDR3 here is CASSSGTNEKLFF. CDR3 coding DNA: TGTGCCAGCAGCTCCGGGACGAATGAAAAACTGTTTTTT.

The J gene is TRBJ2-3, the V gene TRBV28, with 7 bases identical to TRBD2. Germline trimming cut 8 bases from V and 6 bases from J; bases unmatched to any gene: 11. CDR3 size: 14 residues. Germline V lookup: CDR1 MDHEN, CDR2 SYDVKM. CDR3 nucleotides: TGTGCCAGCGGGGAGGGGACGGGATGGGATACGCAGTATTTT. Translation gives CASGEGTGWDTQYF.

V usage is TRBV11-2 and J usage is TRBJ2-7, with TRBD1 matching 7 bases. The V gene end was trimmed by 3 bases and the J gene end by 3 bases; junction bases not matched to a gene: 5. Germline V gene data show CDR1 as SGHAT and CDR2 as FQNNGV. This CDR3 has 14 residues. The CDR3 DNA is TGTGCCAGCAGCTTCAGACAGGGTAACTACGAGCAGTACTTC. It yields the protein CASSFRQGNYEQYF.

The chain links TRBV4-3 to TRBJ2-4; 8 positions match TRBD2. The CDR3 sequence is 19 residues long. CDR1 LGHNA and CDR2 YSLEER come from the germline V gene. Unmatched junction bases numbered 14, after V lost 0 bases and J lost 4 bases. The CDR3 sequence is CASSQEVPPTGGRKNIQYF. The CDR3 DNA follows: TGCGCCAGCAGCCAAGAAGTGCCACCAACGGGAGGGAGGAAAAACATTCAGTACTTC.

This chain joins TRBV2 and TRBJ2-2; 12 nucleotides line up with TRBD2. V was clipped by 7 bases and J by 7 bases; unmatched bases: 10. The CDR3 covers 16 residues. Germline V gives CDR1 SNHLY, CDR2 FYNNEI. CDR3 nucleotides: TGTGCCAGCACGGGGGGACTAGCGGGCGCGGGCGGGGAGCTGTTTTTT. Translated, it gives CASTGGLAGAGGELFF.

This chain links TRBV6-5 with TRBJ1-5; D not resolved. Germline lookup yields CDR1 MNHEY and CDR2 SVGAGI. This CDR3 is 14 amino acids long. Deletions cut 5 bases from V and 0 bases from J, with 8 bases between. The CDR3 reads CASSPVVSNQPQHF. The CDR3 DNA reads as TGTGCCAGCAGTCCGGTAGTTAGCAATCAGCCCCAGCATTTT.

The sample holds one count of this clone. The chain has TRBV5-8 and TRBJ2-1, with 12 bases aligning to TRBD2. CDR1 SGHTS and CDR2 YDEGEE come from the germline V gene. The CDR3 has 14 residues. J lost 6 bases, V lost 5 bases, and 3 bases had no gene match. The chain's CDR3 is CASRLAGGSNEQFF. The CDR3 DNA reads TGTGCCAGCAGACTAGCGGGAGGATCCAATGAGCAGTTCTTC.

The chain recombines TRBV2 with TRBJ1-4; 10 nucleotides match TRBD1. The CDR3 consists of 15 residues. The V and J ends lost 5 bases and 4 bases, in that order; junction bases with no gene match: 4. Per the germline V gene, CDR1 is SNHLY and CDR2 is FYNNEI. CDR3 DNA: TGTGCCAGCAGTCGACAGGGGGCGGGTAATGAAAAACTGTTTTTT. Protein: CASSRQGAGNEKLFF.

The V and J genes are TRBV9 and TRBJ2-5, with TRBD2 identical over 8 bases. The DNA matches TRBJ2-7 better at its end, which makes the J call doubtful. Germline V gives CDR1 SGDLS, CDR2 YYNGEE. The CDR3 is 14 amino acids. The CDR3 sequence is CASSVSGTTYEQYF. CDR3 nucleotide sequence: TGTGCCAGCAGCGTTAGCGGGACGACCTACGAGCAGTACTTC.

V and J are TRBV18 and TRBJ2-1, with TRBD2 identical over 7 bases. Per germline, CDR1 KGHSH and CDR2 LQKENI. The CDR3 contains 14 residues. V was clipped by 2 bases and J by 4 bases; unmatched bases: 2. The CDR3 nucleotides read TGTGCCAGCTCACCAAGCGGGGAATACAATGAGCAGTTCTTC. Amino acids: CASSPSGEYNEQFF.

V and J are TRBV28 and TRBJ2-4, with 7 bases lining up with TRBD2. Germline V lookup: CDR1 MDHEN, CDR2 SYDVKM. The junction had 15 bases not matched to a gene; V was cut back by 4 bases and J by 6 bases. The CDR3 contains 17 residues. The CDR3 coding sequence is TGTGCCAGCAGTTCTTTGGGACTAAGGGAGTCCGGAAACATTCAGTACTTC. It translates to CASSSLGLRESGNIQYF.

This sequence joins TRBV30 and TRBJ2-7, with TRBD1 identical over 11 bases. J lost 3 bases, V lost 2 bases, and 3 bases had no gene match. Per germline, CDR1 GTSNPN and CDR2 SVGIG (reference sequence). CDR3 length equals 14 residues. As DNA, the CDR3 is TGTGCCTGGAGTCGGACAGGGGGCTTCTACGAGCAGTACTTC. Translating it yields CAWSRTGGFYEQYF.

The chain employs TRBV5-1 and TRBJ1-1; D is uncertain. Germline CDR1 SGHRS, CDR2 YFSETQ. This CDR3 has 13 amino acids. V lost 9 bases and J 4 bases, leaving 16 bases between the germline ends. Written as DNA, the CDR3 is TGCGCCACCTCTCCTCTACATCCCACTGAAGCTTTCTTT. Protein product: CATSPLHPTEAFF. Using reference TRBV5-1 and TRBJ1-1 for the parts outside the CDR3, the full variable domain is KAGVTQTPRYLIKTRGQQVTLSCSPISGHRSVSWYQQTPGQGLQFLFEYFSETQRNKGNFPGRFSGRQFSNSRSEMNVSTLELGDSALYLCATSPLHPTEAFFGQGTRLTVV.